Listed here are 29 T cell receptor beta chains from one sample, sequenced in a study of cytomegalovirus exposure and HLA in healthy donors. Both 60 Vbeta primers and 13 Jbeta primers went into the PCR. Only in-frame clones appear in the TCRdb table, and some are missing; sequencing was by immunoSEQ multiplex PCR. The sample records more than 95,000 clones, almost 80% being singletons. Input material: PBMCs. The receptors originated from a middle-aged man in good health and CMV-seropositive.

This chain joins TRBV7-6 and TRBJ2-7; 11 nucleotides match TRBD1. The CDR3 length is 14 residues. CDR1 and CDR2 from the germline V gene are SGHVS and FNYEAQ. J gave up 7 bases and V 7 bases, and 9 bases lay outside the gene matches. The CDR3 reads CASIPGQGAHEQYF. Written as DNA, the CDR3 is TGTGCCAGCATCCCCGGACAGGGGGCGCATGAGCAGTACTTC.

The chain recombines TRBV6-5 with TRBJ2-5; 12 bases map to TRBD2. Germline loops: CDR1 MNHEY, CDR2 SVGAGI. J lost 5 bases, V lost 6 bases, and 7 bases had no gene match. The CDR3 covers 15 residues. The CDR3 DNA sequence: TGTGCCAGCAGCCGACTAGCGGGAGTGGATGAGACCCAGTACTTC. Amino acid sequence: CASSRLAGVDETQYF.

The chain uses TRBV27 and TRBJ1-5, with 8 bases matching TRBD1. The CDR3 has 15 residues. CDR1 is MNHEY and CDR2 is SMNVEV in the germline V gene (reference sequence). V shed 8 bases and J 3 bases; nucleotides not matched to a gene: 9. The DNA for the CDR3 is TGTGCCAGCGCGACCGGGACAGGCGACAATCAGCCCCAGCATTTT. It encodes CASATGTGDNQPQHF.

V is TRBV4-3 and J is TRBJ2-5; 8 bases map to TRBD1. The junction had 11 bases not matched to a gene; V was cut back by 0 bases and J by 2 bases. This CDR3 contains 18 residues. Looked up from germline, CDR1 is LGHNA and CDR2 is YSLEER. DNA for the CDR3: TGCGCCAGCAGCCAAGATAGGGGGACAGGCCTCCTTCAAGAGACCCAGTACTTC. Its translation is CASSQDRGTGLLQETQYF.

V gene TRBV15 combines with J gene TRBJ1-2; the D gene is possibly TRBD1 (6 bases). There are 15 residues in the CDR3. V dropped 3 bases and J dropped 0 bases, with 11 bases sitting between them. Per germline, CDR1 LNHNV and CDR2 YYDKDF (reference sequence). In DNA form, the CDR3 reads TGTGCCACCAGCAGCGGACAGCATTCTAACTATGGCTACACCTTC. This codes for CATSSGQHSNYGYTF.

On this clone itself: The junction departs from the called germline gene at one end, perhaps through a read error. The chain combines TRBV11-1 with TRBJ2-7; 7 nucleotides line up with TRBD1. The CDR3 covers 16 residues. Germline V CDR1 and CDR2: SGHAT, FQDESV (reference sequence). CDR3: CASSLDQPTGPYEQYF. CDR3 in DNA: TGTGCCAGCAGCTTAGACCAACCGACAGGGCCCTATGAGCAGTACTTC.

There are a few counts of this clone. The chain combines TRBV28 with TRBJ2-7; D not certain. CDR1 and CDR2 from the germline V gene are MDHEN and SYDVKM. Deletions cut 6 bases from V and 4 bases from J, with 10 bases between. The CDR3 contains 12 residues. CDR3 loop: CASRDPGYEQYF. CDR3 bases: TGTGCCAGCAGAGACCCAGGTTACGAGCAGTACTTC.

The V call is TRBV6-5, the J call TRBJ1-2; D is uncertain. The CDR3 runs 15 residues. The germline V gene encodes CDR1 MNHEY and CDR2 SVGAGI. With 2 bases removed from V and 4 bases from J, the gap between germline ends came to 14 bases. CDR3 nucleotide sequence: TGTGCCAGCAGTTACGGCGACATCTCTGGCTATGGCTACACCTTC. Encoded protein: CASSYGDISGYGYTF.

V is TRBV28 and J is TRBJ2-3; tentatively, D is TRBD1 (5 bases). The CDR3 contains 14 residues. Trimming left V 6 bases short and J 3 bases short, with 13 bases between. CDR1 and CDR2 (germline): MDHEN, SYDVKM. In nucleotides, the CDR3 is TGTGCCAGCAGCGGCAGTCACAGGACAGATACGCAGTATTTT. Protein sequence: CASSGSHRTDTQYF.

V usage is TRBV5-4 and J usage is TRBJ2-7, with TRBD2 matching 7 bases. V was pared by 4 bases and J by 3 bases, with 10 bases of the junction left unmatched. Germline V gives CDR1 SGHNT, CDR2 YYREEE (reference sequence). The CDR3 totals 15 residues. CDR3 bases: TGTGCCAGCAGCCGCGGTGGGGGGGTTAGCTACGAGCAGTACTTC. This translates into CASSRGGGVSYEQYF.

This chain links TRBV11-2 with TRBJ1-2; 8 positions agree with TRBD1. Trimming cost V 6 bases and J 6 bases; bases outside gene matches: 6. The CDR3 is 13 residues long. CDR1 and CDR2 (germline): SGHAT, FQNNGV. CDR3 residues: CASSLGTGDGYTF. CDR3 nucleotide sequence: TGTGCCAGCAGTCTCGGGACAGGCGATGGCTACACCTTC.

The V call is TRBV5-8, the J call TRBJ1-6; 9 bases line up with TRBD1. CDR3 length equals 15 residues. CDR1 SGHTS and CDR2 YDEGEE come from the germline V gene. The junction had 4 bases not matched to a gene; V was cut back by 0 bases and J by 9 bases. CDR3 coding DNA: TGTGCCAGCAGCTTGGGTGGACAGGGGAGTTCACCCCTCCACTTT. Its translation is CASSLGGQGSSPLHF.

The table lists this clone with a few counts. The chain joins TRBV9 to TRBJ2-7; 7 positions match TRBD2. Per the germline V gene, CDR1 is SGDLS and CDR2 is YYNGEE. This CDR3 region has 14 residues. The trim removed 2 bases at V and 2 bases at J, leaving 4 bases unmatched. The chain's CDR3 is CASSVGGGTYEQYF. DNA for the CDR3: TGTGCCAGCAGCGTGGGGGGGGGAACCTACGAGCAGTACTTC.

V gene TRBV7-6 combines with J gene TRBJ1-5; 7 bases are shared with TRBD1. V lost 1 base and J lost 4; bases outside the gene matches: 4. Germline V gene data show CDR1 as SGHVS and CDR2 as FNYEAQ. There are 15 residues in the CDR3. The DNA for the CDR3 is TGTGCCAGCAGCTTAGGGACAGGTTCGAATCAGCCCCAGCATTTT. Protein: CASSLGTGSNQPQHF.

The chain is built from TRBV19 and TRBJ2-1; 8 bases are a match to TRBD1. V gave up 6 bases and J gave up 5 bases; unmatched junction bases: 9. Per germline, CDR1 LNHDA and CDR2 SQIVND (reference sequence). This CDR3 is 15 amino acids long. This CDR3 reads CASRIGQDRDNEQFF. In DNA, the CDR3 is TGTGCCAGTAGGATCGGACAGGACAGGGACAATGAGCAGTTCTTC.

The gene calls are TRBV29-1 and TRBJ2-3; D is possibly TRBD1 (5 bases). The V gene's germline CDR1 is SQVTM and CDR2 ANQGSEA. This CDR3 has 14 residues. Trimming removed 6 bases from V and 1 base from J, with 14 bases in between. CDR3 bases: TGCAGCGTCCTTACGTGGGGCCGCACAGATACGCAGTATTTT. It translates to CSVLTWGRTDTQYF.

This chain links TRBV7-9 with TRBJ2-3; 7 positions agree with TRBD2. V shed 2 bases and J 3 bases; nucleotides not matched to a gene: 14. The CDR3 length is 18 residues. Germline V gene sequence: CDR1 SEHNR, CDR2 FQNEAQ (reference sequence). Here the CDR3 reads CASSLSSGGSIWTDTQYF. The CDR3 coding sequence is TGTGCCAGCAGCTTATCCTCGGGAGGTTCTATTTGGACAGATACGCAGTATTTT. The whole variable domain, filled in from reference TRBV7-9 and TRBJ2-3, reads DTGVSQNPRHKITKRGQNVTFRCDPISEHNRLYWYRQTLGQGPEFLTYFQNEAQLEKSRLLSDRFSAERPKGSFSTLEIQRTEQGDSAMYLCASSLSSGGSIWTDTQYFGPGTRLTVL.

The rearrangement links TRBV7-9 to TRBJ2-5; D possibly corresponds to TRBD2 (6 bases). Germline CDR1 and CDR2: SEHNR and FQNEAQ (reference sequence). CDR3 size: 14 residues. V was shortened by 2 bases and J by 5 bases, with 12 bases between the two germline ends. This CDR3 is CASSLNWGEETQYF. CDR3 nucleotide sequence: TGTGCCAGCAGCTTAAATTGGGGGGAGGAGACCCAGTACTTC. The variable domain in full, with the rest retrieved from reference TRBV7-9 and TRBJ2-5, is DTGVSQNPRHKITKRGQNVTFRCDPISEHNRLYWYRQTLGQGPEFLTYFQNEAQLEKSRLLSDRFSAERPKGSFSTLEIQRTEQGDSAMYLCASSLNWGEETQYFGPGTRLLVL.

The CDR3, as DNA: TGTGCCAGTAGTCCGACAGGGGTGGAGAACACTGAAGCTTTCTTT. This encodes CASSPTGVENTEAFF. This chain joins TRBV19 and TRBJ1-1; 8 bases map to TRBD1. This CDR3 spans 15 amino acids. CDR1 and CDR2 from the germline V gene are LNHDA and SQIVND (reference sequence). The junction had 6 bases not matched to a gene; V was cut back by 5 bases and J by 1 base.

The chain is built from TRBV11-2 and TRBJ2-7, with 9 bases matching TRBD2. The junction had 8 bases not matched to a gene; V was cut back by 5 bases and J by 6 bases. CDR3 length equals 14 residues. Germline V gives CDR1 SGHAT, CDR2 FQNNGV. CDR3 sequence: CASSPGLAKTEQYF. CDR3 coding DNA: TGTGCCAGCAGCCCCGGACTAGCGAAGACCGAGCAGTACTTC.

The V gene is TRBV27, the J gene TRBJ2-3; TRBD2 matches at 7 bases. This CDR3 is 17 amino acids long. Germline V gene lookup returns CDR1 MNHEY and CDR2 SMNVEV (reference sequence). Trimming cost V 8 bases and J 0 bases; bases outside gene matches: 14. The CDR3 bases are TGTGCCAGCGGGCCACTAGCGATCGCCACTAGCACAGATACGCAGTATTTT. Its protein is CASGPLAIATSTDTQYF.

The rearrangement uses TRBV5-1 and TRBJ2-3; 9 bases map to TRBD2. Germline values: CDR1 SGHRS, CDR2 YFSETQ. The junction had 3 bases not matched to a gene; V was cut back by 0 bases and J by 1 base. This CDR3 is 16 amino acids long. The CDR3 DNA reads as TGCGCCAGCAGCTTGGCGGCTAGCGGGGGCACAGATACGCAGTATTTT. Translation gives CASSLAASGGTDTQYF.

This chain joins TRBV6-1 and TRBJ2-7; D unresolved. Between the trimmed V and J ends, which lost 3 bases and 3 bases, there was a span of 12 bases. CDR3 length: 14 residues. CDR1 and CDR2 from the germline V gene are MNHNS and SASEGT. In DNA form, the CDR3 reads TGTGCCAGCAGTGATCGCGACATAATCTACGAGCAGTACTTC. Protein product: CASSDRDIIYEQYF.

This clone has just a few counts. CDR3 sequence (DNA): TGTGCCAGCAGCCAAGAGTTATGGCAGGGCACTGAAGCTTTCTTT. It yields the protein CASSQELWQGTEAFF. J is TRBJ1-1 and V is TRBV4-2; maybe TRBD1 (5 bases). This CDR3 contains 15 residues. The ends were cut back, 0 bases at V and 4 bases at J, with 12 bases in the middle. CDR1 is LGHNA and CDR2 is YNFKEQ in the germline V gene.

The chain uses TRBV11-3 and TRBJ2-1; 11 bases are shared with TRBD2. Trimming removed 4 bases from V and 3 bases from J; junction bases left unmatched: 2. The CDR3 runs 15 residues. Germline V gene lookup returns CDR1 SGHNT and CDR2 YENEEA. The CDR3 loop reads CASSSGTSGYNEQFF. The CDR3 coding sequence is TGTGCCAGCAGCTCCGGGACTAGCGGCTACAATGAGCAGTTCTTC.

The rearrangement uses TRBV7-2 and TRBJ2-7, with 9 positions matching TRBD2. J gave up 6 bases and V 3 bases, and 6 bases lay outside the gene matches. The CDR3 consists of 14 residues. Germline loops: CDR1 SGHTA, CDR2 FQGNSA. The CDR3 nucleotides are TGTGCCAGCAGCTTCGGGGCGGGAGGGCTCGAGCAGTACTTC. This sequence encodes CASSFGAGGLEQYF.

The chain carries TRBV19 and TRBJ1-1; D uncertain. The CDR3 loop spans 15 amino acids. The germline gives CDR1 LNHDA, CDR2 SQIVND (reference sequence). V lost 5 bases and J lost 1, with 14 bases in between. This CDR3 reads CASSDAGRGNTEAFF. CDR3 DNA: TGTGCCAGTAGTGACGCTGGACGGGGGAACACTGAAGCTTTCTTT.

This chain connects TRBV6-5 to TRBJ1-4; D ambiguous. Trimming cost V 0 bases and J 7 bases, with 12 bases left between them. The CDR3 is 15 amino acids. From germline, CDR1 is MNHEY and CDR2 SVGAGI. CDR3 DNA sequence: TGTGCCAGCAGTTACTCGGCGGGTTGGACTGAAAAACTGTTTTTT. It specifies CASSYSAGWTEKLFF.

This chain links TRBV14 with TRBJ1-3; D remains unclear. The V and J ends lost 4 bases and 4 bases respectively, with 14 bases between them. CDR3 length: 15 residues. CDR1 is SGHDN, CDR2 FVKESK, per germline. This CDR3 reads CASSPVLGSGNTIYF. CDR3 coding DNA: TGTGCCAGCAGCCCGGTGCTGGGGAGCGGAAACACCATATATTTT.